The 9 T cell receptor beta chains listed next were all sequenced from one sample in a study of cytomegalovirus exposure and HLA in healthy donors. The PCR had 60 Vbeta and 13 Jbeta primers. The assay was immunoSEQ multiplex PCR, and TCRdb's table has in-frame clones only and misses some. The table shows roughly 100,000 clones, with 75% to 80% occurring only once. Sequenced input: PBMCs. These receptor sequences come from a male donor in good health and CMV-seropositive.

Details on this clone: Its ends do not fully match the called genes, so a read error is possible. The V call is TRBV7-7, the J call TRBJ2-2; 9 bases fit TRBD2. The CDR3 consists of 16 residues. CDR1 and CDR2 (germline): SSHAT, FNYEAQ (reference sequence). The CDR3: CASSLAASGTTGELFF. DNA for the CDR3: TGTGCTAGCAGCTTGGCGGCTAGCGGGACAACCGGGGAGCTGTTTTTT.

The rearrangement links TRBV28 to TRBJ1-3; 9 nucleotides agree with TRBD1. J gave up 4 bases and V 6 bases, and 4 bases lay outside the gene matches. The CDR3 consists of 14 residues. CDR1 and CDR2 from the germline V gene are MDHEN and SYDVKM. The CDR3 loop reads CASRGQGFGNTIYF. In DNA form, the CDR3 reads TGTGCCAGCAGGGGACAGGGCTTCGGAAACACCATATATTTT.

The chain links TRBV4-3 to TRBJ2-1; 9 bases agree with TRBD2. This CDR3 region has 13 residues. J gave up 9 bases and V 4 bases, and 4 bases lay outside the gene matches. Germline lookup yields CDR1 LGHNA and CDR2 YSLEER. As DNA, the CDR3 is TGCGCCAGCAGCCTAGCGGGAGAGCGTGAGCAGTTCTTC. It codes for CASSLAGEREQFF.

The rearrangement joins TRBV7-2 to TRBJ1-4; a possible D gene is TRBD1 (6 bases). CDR1 SGHTA and CDR2 FQGNSA come from the germline V gene. The germline V and J ends were trimmed by 1 base and 4 bases, with 10 bases remaining between them. CDR3 size: 15 residues. As DNA, the CDR3 is TGTGCCAGCAGCTTAGTTTCAGGGGATAATGAAAAACTGTTTTTT. Protein: CASSLVSGDNEKLFF.

The rearrangement joins TRBV7-9 to TRBJ2-3; 10 positions agree with TRBD1. There are 18 residues in the CDR3. Germline CDR1 reads SEHNR; CDR2 reads FQNEAQ (reference sequence). Unmatched junction bases numbered 13, after V lost 4 bases and J lost 3 bases. The CDR3 DNA is TGTGCCAGCAGCTCAAGGATTGACAGGGGGCGCCGGACAGATACGCAGTATTTT. It specifies CASSSRIDRGRRTDTQYF.

This clone was found once. CDR3 nucleotide sequence: TGTGCCAGCAGGGGGGTGGGACTAGCGGGAGGCCCAGATACGCAGTATTTT. Protein product: CASRGVGLAGGPDTQYF. The chain uses TRBV28 and TRBJ2-3, with TRBD2 matching over 15 bases. The CDR3 runs to 17 residues. V was pared by 6 bases and J by 4 bases, with 8 bases of the junction left unmatched. In germline, CDR1 is MDHEN, CDR2 SYDVKM.

This rearrangement joins TRBV9 to TRBJ2-7; 13 bases line up with TRBD2. V lost 0 bases to trimming and J lost 6 bases; unmatched junction nucleotides: 15. CDR1 SGDLS and CDR2 YYNGEE come from the germline V gene. This CDR3 comprises 19 residues. The DNA of the CDR3 is TGTGCCAGCAGCGTAGCTCCCGGAGGACTAGCGGGAGAGTCGGTCGAGCAGTACTTC. It translates to CASSVAPGGLAGESVEQYF.

Only one count was recorded for this clone. V and J are TRBV2 and TRBJ2-7, with TRBD2 matching over 7 bases. J was trimmed by 6 bases and V by 6 bases; bases with no gene match: 5. From germline, CDR1 is SNHLY and CDR2 FYNNEI. The CDR3 has 12 amino acids. The CDR3 DNA sequence: TGTGCCAGCAGCCCTTGGGGGGGCGAGCAGTACTTC. Translated, it gives CASSPWGGEQYF.

The genes are TRBV4-1 and TRBJ1-1; D may be TRBD1 (5 bases). CDR1 and CDR2 from the germline V gene are MGHRA and YSYEKL. The CDR3 extends over 17 amino acids. Deletions cut 4 bases from V and 1 base from J, with 19 bases between. The CDR3 coding sequence is TGCGCCAGCAGCCTAAGGGCTGTGACAGAGAGGAACACTGAAGCTTTCTTT. This sequence encodes CASSLRAVTERNTEAFF.